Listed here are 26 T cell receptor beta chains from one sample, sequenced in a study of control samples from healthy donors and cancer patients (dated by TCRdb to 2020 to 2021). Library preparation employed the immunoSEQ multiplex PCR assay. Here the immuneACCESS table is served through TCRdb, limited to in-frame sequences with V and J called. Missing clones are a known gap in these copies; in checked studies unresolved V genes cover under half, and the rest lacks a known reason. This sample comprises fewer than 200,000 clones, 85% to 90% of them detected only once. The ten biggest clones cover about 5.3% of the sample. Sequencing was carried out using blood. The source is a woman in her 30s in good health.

The CDR3 region is CASSRKGYGYTF. CDR3 in DNA: TGTGCCAGCAGTAGGAAGGGCTATGGCTACACCTTC. The chain couples TRBV28 to TRBJ1-2; D is unclear. The V gene's germline CDR1 is MDHEN and CDR2 SYDVKM. CDR3 length equals 12 residues. V gave up 5 bases and J gave up 4 bases, with 8 bases separating them.

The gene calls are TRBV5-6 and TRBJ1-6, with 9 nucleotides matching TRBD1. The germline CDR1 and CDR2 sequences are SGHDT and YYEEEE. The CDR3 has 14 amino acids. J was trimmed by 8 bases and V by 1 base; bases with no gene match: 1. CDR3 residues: CASSLRDRDSPLHF. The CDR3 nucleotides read TGTGCCAGCAGCTTGCGGGACAGGGATTCACCCCTCCACTTT.

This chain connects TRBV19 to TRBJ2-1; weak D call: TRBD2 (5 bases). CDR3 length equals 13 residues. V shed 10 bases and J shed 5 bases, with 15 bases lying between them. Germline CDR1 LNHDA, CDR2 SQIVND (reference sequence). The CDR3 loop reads CATRPDGNNEQFF. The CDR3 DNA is TGTGCCACCCGACCGGACGGGAACAATGAGCAGTTCTTC.

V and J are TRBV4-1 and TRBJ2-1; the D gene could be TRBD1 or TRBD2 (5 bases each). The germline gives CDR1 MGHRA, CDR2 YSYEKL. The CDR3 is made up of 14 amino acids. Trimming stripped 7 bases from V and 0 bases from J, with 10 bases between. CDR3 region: CASIRDHSYNEQFF. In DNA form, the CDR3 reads TGCGCCAGCATTCGGGACCACTCCTACAATGAGCAGTTCTTC.

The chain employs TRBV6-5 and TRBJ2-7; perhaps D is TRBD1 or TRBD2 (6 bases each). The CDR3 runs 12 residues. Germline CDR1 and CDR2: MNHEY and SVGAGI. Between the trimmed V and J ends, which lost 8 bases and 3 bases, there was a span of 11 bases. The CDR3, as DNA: TGTGCCAGCGGGGGGCCTTTCTACGAGCAGTACGTC. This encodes CASGGPFYEQYV.

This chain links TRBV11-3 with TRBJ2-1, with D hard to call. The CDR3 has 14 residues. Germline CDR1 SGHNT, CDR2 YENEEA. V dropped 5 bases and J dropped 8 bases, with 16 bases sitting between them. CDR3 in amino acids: CASSHPRERHEQFF. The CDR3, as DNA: TGTGCCAGCAGCCACCCCCGCGAGCGCCATGAGCAGTTCTTC.

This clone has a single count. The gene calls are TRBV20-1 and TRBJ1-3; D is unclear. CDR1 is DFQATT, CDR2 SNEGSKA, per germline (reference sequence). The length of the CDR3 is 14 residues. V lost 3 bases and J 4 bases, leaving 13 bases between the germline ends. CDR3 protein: CSASQASAGNTIYF. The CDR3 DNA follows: TGCAGTGCTAGTCAGGCGTCAGCAGGAAACACCATATATTTT.

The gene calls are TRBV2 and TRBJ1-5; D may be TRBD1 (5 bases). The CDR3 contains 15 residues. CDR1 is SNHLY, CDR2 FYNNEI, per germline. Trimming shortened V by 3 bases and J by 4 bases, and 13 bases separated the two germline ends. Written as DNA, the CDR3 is TGTGCCAGCAGTGATCCCAGGGTAGTTAATCAGCCCCAGCATTTT. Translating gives CASSDPRVVNQPQHF.

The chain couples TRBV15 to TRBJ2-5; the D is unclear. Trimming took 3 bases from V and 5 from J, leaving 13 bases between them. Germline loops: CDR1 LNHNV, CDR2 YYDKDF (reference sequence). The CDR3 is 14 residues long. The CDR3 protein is CATSSTPVGETQYF. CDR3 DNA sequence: TGTGCCACCAGCAGTACTCCTGTAGGGGAGACCCAGTACTTC.

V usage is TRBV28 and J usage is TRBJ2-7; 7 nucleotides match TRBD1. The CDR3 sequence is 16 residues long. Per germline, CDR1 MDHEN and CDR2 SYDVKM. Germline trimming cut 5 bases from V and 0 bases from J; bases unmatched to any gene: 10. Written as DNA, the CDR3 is TGTGCCAGCAGTAAAAGGGACAGCTTTTACTCCTACGAGCAGTACTTC. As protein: CASSKRDSFYSYEQYF.

The CDR3 sequence is CASKDSWTVAQYF. In DNA, the CDR3 is TGTGCCAGCAAGGACTCCTGGACGGTGGCCCAGTACTTC. V and J are TRBV25-1 and TRBJ2-5, with D maybe TRBD2 (5 bases). The length of the CDR3 is 13 residues. The germline gives CDR1 MGHDK, CDR2 SYGVNS. V shed 7 bases and J shed 9 bases, with 18 bases lying between them.

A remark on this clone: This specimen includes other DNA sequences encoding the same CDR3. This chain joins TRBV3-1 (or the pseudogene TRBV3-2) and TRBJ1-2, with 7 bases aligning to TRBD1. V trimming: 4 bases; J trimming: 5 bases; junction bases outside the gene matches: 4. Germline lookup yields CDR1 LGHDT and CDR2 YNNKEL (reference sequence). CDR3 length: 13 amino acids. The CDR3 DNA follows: TGTGCCAGCAGCCCCGGACAGGTATATGGCTACACCTTC. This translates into CASSPGQVYGYTF.

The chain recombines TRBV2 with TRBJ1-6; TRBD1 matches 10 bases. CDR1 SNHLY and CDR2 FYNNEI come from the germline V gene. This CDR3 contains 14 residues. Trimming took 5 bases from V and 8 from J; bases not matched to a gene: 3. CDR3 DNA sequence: TGTGCCAGCAGTCAGGACAGGGGGGATTCACCCCTCCACTTT. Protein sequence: CASSQDRGDSPLHF.

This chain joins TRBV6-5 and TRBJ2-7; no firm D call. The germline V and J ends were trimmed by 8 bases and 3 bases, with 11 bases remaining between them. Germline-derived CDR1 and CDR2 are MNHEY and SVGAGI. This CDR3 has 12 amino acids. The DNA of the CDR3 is TGTGCCAGCTCCGCGGAGTTCTACGAGCAGTACGTC. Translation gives CASSAEFYEQYV.

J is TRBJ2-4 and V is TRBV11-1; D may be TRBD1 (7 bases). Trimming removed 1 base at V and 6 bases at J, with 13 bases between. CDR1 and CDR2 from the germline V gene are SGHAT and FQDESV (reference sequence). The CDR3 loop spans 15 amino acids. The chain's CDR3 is CASSLEGGTANIQYF. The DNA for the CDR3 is TGTGCCAGCAGCTTAGAAGGCGGGACAGCAAACATTCAGTACTTC. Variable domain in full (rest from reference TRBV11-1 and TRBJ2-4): EAEVAQSPRYKITEKSQAVAFWCDPISGHATLYWYRQILGQGPELLVQFQDESVVDDSQLPKDRFSAERLKGVDSTLKIQPAELGDSAMYLCASSLEGGTANIQYFGAGTRLSVL.

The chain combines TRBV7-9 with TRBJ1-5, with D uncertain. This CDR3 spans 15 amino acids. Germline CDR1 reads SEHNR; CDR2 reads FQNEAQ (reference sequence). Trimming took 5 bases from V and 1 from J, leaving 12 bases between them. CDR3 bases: TGTGCCAGCAGCCCTGGTGGAGGGAGCAATCAGCCCCAGCATTTT. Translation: CASSPGGGSNQPQHF.

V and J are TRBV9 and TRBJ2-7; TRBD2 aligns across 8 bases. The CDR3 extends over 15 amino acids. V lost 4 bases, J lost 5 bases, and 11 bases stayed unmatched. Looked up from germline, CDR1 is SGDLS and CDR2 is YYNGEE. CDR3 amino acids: CASSPTGAGVDEQYV. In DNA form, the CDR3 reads TGTGCCAGCAGCCCTACTGGAGCGGGGGTAGACGAGCAGTACGTC.

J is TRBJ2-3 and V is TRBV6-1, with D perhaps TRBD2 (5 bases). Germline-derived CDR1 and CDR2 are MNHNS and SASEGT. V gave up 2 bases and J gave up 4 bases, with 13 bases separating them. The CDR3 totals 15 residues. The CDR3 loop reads CASSESVAKADTQYF. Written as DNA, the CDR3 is TGTGCCAGCAGTGAATCAGTAGCGAAGGCAGATACGCAGTATTTT.

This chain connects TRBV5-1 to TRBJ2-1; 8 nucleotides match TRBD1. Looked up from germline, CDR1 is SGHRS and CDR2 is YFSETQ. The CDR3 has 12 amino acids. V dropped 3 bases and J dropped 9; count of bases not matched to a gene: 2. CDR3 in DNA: TGCGCCAGCAGCTCCAGGGGGCGTGAGCAGTTCTTC. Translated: CASSSRGREQFF.

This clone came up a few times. Written as DNA, the CDR3 is TGTGCCAGCAGTTTTCAGGGGTCAGATACGCAGTATTTT. This sequence encodes CASSFQGSDTQYF. The chain employs TRBV6-5 and TRBJ2-3; tentatively, D is TRBD1 (6 bases). CDR3 length equals 13 residues. V dropped 4 bases and J dropped 4 bases, with 9 bases sitting between them. Germline V lookup: CDR1 MNHEY, CDR2 SVGAGI.

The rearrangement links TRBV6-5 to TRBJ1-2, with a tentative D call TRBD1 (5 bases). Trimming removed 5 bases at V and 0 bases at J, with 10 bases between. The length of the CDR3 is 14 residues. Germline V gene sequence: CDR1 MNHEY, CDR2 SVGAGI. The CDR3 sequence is CASSRGRANYGYTF. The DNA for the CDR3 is TGTGCCAGCAGTCGAGGCAGGGCTAACTATGGCTACACCTTC.

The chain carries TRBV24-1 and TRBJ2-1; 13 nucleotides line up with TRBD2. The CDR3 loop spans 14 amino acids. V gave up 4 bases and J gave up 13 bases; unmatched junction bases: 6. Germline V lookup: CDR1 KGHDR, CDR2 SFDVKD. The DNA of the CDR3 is TGTGCCACCAGTGACCCGGGACTAGCGGGACCACAGTTCTTC. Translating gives CATSDPGLAGPQFF.

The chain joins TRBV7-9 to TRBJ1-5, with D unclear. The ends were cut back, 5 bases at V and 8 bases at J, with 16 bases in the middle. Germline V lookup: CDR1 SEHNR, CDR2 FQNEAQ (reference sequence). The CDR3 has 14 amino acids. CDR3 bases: TGTGCCAGCAGCCCCGAGGAGAGCGGGGAGCCCCAGCATTTT. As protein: CASSPEESGEPQHF. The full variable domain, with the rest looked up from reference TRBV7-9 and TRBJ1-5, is DTGVSQNPRHKITKRGQNVTFRCDPISEHNRLYWYRQTLGQGPEFLTYFQNEAQLEKSRLLSDRFSAERPKGSFSTLEIQRTEQGDSAMYLCASSPEESGEPQHFGDGTRLSIL.

The CDR3 coding sequence is TGCGCCAGCAGCTTGGAAGGGTCGAGCGAGACCCAGTACTTC. Protein product: CASSLEGSSETQYF. The gene calls are TRBV5-1 and TRBJ2-5, with D uncertain. The CDR3 contains 14 residues. V lost 0 bases to trimming and J lost 5 bases, with 11 bases between them. The V gene's germline CDR1 is SGHRS and CDR2 YFSETQ.

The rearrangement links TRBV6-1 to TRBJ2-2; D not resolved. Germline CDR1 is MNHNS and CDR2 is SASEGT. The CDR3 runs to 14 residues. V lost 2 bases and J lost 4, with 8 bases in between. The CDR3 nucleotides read TGTGCCAGCAGTGAATTACGAAGCACCGGGGAGCTGTTTTTT. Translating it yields CASSELRSTGELFF.

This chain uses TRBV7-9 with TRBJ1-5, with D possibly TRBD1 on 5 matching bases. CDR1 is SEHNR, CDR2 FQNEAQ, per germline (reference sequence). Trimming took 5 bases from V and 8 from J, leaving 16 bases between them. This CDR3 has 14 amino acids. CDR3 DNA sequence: TGTGCCAGCAGCCCAGGGAGTAAGGCCAAGCCCCAGCATTTT. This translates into CASSPGSKAKPQHF.